The rows below give T cell receptor beta chains drawn from one sample of a study of blood T cell repertoires in COVID-19. Sequencing used immunoSEQ multiplex PCR; TCRdb keeps in-frame clones, though not all of them. This sample has about 440,000 clones, with approximately 88% found just once. Sequencing input: peripheral blood. Every receptor here comes from a woman aged 50 to 60 with COVID-19, enrolled during active disease. The CDR3 runs from the conserved cysteine through the conserved F or W. Each record gives: D gene, clone size, V gene, CDR3 length, J gene, CDR3 protein, CDR3 DNA. D genes are given only for firm matches. Not all rows give a size; the values are once, few, many and, for expanded clones, a class.

D: TRBD1; size: NA; V: TRBV6-1; length: 15; J: TRBJ1-1; CDR3: CASSEAPGTVIEAFF; DNA: TGTGCCAGCAGTGAAGCTCCGGGGACAGTGATCGAAGCTTTCTTT
D: TRBD2; size: NA; V: TRBV5-6; length: 14; J: TRBJ2-7; CDR3: CASSRTSRVVEQYF; DNA: TGTGCCAGCAGCAGGACTAGCCGAGTCGTCGAGCAGTACTTC
D: NA; size: NA; V: TRBV14; length: 13; J: TRBJ1-1; CDR3: CASSPFPGTEAFF; DNA: TGTGCCAGCAGCCCCTTCCCGGGCACTGAAGCTTTCTTT
D: NA; size: NA; V: TRBV2; length: 13; J: TRBJ1-2; CDR3: CASRGGIRDGYTF; DNA: TGTGCCAGCAGGGGAGGGATTCGAGATGGCTACACCTTC
D: NA; size: NA; V: TRBV21-1; length: 19; J: TRBJ2-6; CDR3: CASSEQPGQGASGANVLTF; DNA: TGTGCCAGCAGCGAGCAACCGGGACAGGGGGCCTCTGGGGCCAACGTCCTGACTTTC
D: TRBD1; size: NA; V: TRBV30; length: 15; J: TRBJ2-7; CDR3: CAWSSGQGVGYEQYF; DNA: TGTGCCTGGAGTAGTGGGCAGGGGGTCGGCTACGAGCAGTACTTC
D: NA; size: once; V: TRBV29-1; length: 13; J: TRBJ1-1; CDR3: CSLIRGSRTEAFF; DNA: TGCAGCCTCATCAGGGGCTCGCGGACTGAAGCTTTCTTT
D: NA; size: NA; V: TRBV27; length: 15; J: TRBJ1-6; CDR3: CASSLSPQGNSPLHF; DNA: TGTGCCAGCAGCCTATCCCCTCAGGGGAATTCACCCCTCCACTTT
D: TRBD2; size: once; V: TRBV24-1; length: 14; J: TRBJ2-1; CDR3: CATSIAGGAYEQFF; DNA: TGTGCCACTTCTATAGCGGGGGGGGCCTATGAGCAGTTCTTC
D: NA; size: NA; V: TRBV6-1; length: 17; J: TRBJ1-4; CDR3: CASSEGWGSTTNEKLFF; DNA: TGTGCCAGCAGTGAAGGGTGGGGCTCGACAACTAATGAAAAACTGTTTTTT
D: TRBD1; size: NA; V: TRBV19; length: 15; J: TRBJ1-1; CDR3: CASSYLTGGIAEAFF; DNA: TGTGCCAGTAGTTACCTGACAGGGGGGATCGCTGAAGCTTTCTTT
D: NA; size: NA; V: TRBV5-1; length: 15; J: TRBJ1-3; CDR3: CASSPRGGPGNTIYF; DNA: TGCGCCAGCAGCCCCAGGGGAGGGCCTGGAAACACCATATATTTT
D: TRBD2; size: NA; V: TRBV30; length: 13; J: TRBJ2-1; CDR3: CAWSVKAGGPTFF; DNA: TGTGCCTGGAGTGTAAAAGCGGGGGGCCCCACCTTCTTC
D: NA; size: NA; V: TRBV5-1; length: 16; J: TRBJ1-6; CDR3: CASSFGGVSYNSPLHF; DNA: TGCGCCAGCAGCTTCGGGGGAGTCTCCTATAATTCACCCCTCCACTTT
D: TRBD1; size: NA; V: TRBV5-4; length: 14; J: TRBJ1-1; CDR3: CASSRTGGSTEAFF; DNA: TGTGCCAGCAGCAGGACAGGGGGGAGTACTGAAGCTTTCTTT
D: TRBD2; size: few; V: TRBV5-5; length: 15; J: TRBJ2-1; CDR3: CASSSLAGVSNEQFF; DNA: TGTGCCAGCAGCTCTCTAGCGGGGGTCTCCAATGAGCAGTTCTTC
D: TRBD2; size: NA; V: TRBV11-2; length: 15; J: TRBJ2-3; CDR3: CASSHPSGGTDTQYF; DNA: TGTGCCAGCAGCCACCCTAGCGGGGGCACAGATACGCAGTATTTT
D: TRBD1; size: NA; V: TRBV7-3; length: 14; J: TRBJ1-2; CDR3: CASSSQGTGDGYTF; DNA: TGTGCCAGCAGCTCACAAGGGACAGGAGATGGCTACACCTTC
D: NA; size: few; V: TRBV5-1; length: 16; J: TRBJ1-2; CDR3: CASSLEVGVANYGYTF; DNA: TGCGCCAGCAGCTTGGAGGTCGGGGTGGCTAACTATGGCTACACCTTC
D: TRBD1; size: NA; V: TRBV14; length: 17; J: TRBJ2-1; CDR3: CASSPDRGPIFYNEQFF; DNA: TGTGCCAGCAGCCCGGACAGGGGCCCTATATTTTACAATGAGCAGTTCTTC
D: NA; size: NA; V: TRBV28; length: 13; J: TRBJ1-2; CDR3: CASSPQGPYGYTF; DNA: TGTGCCAGCAGTCCCCAGGGTCCCTATGGCTACACCTTC
D: TRBD1; size: NA; V: TRBV5-1; length: 15; J: TRBJ2-5; CDR3: CASSLAGQGSETQYF; DNA: TGCGCCAGCAGCTTGGCAGGACAGGGGTCGGAGACCCAGTACTTC
D: TRBD1; size: NA; V: TRBV2; length: 16; J: TRBJ1-5; CDR3: CASSEAGQGRLQPQHF; DNA: TGTGCCAGCAGTGAAGCTGGACAGGGTCGGCTCCAGCCCCAGCATTTT
D: TRBD1; size: NA; V: TRBV7-9; length: 14; J: TRBJ1-1; CDR3: CASSPTGEATEAFF; DNA: TGTGCCAGCAGCCCTACAGGGGAGGCCACTGAAGCTTTCTTT
D: NA; size: NA; V: TRBV7-3; length: 13; J: TRBJ1-1; CDR3: CASSTGSGTEAFF; DNA: TGTGCCAGCAGTACAGGGAGTGGAACTGAAGCTTTCTTT
D: NA; size: NA; V: TRBV2; length: 14; J: TRBJ2-3; CDR3: CASTWDTHTDTQYF; DNA: TGTGCCAGCACCTGGGACACTCACACAGATACGCAGTATTTT
D: NA; size: NA; V: TRBV19; length: 12; J: TRBJ1-1; CDR3: CASKSVNTEAFF; DNA: TGTGCCAGTAAATCAGTGAACACTGAAGCTTTCTTT
D: NA; size: once; V: TRBV9; length: 14; J: TRBJ1-1; CDR3: CASSVDLYQAEAFF; DNA: TGTGCCAGCAGCGTAGACCTTTACCAGGCTGAAGCTTTCTTT
D: NA; size: NA; V: TRBV24-1; length: 15; J: TRBJ2-3; CDR3: CATSDLGQSTDTQYF; DNA: TGTGCCACCAGTGATTTGGGGCAGAGCACAGATACGCAGTATTTT
D: NA; size: NA; V: TRBV19; length: 12; J: TRBJ1-6; CDR3: CASSVRARPLHF; DNA: TGTGCCAGTAGTGTGAGGGCGAGACCCCTCCACTTT
D: NA; size: NA; V: TRBV2; length: 13; J: TRBJ1-1; CDR3: CASSYRVNTEAFF; DNA: TGTGCCAGCAGTTACAGGGTGAACACTGAAGCTTTCTTT
D: NA; size: NA; V: TRBV6-1; length: 14; J: TRBJ1-1; CDR3: CASSEMGGDTEAFF; DNA: TGTGCCAGCAGTGAAATGGGGGGGGACACTGAAGCTTTCTTT
D: TRBD2; size: NA; V: TRBV27; length: 16; J: TRBJ2-3; CDR3: CATLGTSGGDTDTQYF; DNA: TGTGCCACCCTAGGGACTAGCGGGGGGGACACAGATACGCAGTATTTT
D: TRBD2; size: NA; V: TRBV19; length: 14; J: TRBJ2-2; CDR3: CASLAGGNTGELFF; DNA: TGTGCCTCCCTAGCGGGGGGGAACACCGGGGAGCTGTTTTTT
D: TRBD1; size: NA; V: TRBV5-1; length: 14; J: TRBJ2-7; CDR3: CASRIWTGVDEQYF; DNA: TGCGCCAGCAGGATTTGGACAGGGGTGGACGAGCAGTACTTC
D: TRBD2; size: NA; V: TRBV30; length: 17; J: TRBJ2-7; CDR3: CAWSLEAGLAGGHEQYF; DNA: TGTGCCTGGAGCCTCGAAGCAGGACTAGCGGGGGGCCACGAGCAGTACTTC
D: NA; size: NA; V: TRBV5-1; length: 14; J: TRBJ1-1; CDR3: CASSSQGGGAEAFF; DNA: TGCGCCAGCAGCTCGCAGGGCGGCGGGGCTGAAGCTTTCTTT
D: TRBD1; size: NA; V: TRBV19; length: 15; J: TRBJ2-7; CDR3: CASSDRDRGLYEQYF; DNA: TGTGCCAGTAGCGACCGGGACAGGGGGCTCTACGAGCAGTACTTC
D: NA; size: NA; V: TRBV19; length: 13; J: TRBJ1-2; CDR3: CASSPVPKHGYTF; DNA: TGTGCCAGTAGTCCGGTTCCTAAGCATGGCTACACCTTC
D: NA; size: NA; V: TRBV6-5; length: 15; J: TRBJ1-2; CDR3: CASSRPPGLNYGYTF; DNA: TGTGCCAGCAGTCGCCCCCCCGGACTTAACTATGGCTACACCTTC
D: NA; size: NA; V: TRBV6-5; length: 15; J: TRBJ2-3; CDR3: CASIDRKIRTDTQYF; DNA: TGTGCCAGCATCGACAGGAAGATCCGCACAGATACGCAGTATTTT
D: TRBD2; size: NA; V: TRBV7-2; length: 17; J: TRBJ2-3; CDR3: CASSLGGSHLSTDTQYF; DNA: TGTGCCAGCAGCTTAGGCGGGAGCCATCTAAGCACAGATACGCAGTATTTT
D: NA; size: NA; V: TRBV9; length: 14; J: TRBJ1-5; CDR3: CASSATDINQPQHF; DNA: TGTGCCAGCAGCGCGACGGACATTAATCAGCCCCAGCATTTT
D: TRBD1; size: NA; V: TRBV5-1; length: 16; J: TRBJ1-4; CDR3: CASCDRGLRGFEKLFF; DNA: TGCGCCAGCTGTGACAGGGGGCTTCGGGGGTTTGAAAAACTGTTTTTT
D: TRBD1; size: NA; V: TRBV2; length: 13; J: TRBJ1-2; CDR3: CASSAVGTGGYTF; DNA: TGTGCCAGCAGTGCCGTCGGGACAGGGGGCTACACCTTC
D: NA; size: NA; V: TRBV19; length: 13; J: TRBJ2-7; CDR3: CASSIGTAYEQYF; DNA: TGTGCCAGTAGTATAGGGACAGCCTACGAGCAGTACTTC
D: TRBD2; size: once; V: TRBV7-8; length: 16; J: TRBJ2-3; CDR3: CASSLRTSGGVDTQYF; DNA: TGTGCCAGCAGCTTAAGGACTAGCGGGGGGGTCGATACGCAGTATTTT
D: NA; size: NA; V: TRBV4-2; length: 12; J: TRBJ2-2; CDR3: CASSQLPRELFF; DNA: TGTGCCAGCAGCCAACTACCCAGGGAGCTGTTTTTT
D: TRBD2; size: NA; V: TRBV9; length: 17; J: TRBJ2-1; CDR3: CASSVAEAGSSYNEQFF; DNA: TGTGCCAGCAGCGTAGCGGAAGCGGGGAGCTCCTACAATGAGCAGTTCTTC
D: NA; size: NA; V: TRBV24-1; length: 15; J: TRBJ2-1; CDR3: CATSDPDPRGNEQFF; DNA: TGTGCCACCAGTGACCCGGACCCCAGGGGCAATGAGCAGTTCTTC
D: TRBD2; size: NA; V: TRBV7-9; length: 16; J: TRBJ2-3; CDR3: CASSPMTSGGTDTQYF; DNA: TGTGCCAGCAGCCCGATGACTAGCGGGGGAACAGATACGCAGTATTTT
D: NA; size: NA; V: TRBV5-1; length: 14; J: TRBJ1-5; CDR3: CASSLGSGNQPQHF; DNA: TGCGCCAGCAGCTTGGGTTCAGGGAATCAGCCCCAGCATTTT
D: NA; size: NA; V: TRBV6-5; length: 13; J: TRBJ1-2; CDR3: CASSYSAVYGYTF; DNA: TGTGCCAGCAGTTACTCGGCAGTCTATGGCTACACCTTC